This is a list of T cell receptor beta chains from one sample in a study of blood T cell repertoires in COVID-19. Only in-frame clones appear in the TCRdb table, and some are missing; sequencing was by immunoSEQ multiplex PCR. The profile shows about 45,000 clones, 83% of them singletons. Source material: peripheral blood. These receptors came from a man older than 75 in a cohort sampled during active COVID-19. Both conserved end residues are trimmed from each CDR3.

J gene: TRBJ1-1
CDR3 length: 10
V gene: TRBV5-1
CDR3 protein: ASSPGGTEAF

J gene: TRBJ2-7
CDR3 length: 13
V gene: TRBV11-3
CDR3 protein: ASSRKDRVVYEQY

J gene: TRBJ2-1
CDR3 length: 13
V gene: TRBV11-2
CDR3 protein: ASSTRQSSYNEQF

J gene: TRBJ2-1
CDR3 length: 10
V gene: TRBV28
CDR3 protein: ASSTAYNEQF

J gene: TRBJ2-7
CDR3 length: 12
V gene: TRBV11-2
CDR3 protein: ASSWSTSGYEQY

J gene: TRBJ1-1
CDR3 length: 14
V gene: TRBV5-1
CDR3 protein: ASSFNRGDEGTEAF

J gene: TRBJ1-3
CDR3 length: 12
V gene: TRBV9
CDR3 protein: ASTPGDLGNTIY

J gene: TRBJ2-2
CDR3 length: 13
V gene: TRBV11-2
CDR3 protein: ASRTGLAGFGELF

J gene: TRBJ2-2
CDR3 length: 16
V gene: TRBV27
CDR3 protein: ASSLSSRGGRNTGELF

J gene: TRBJ2-1
CDR3 length: 14
V gene: TRBV9
CDR3 protein: ASSPGGAGENNEQF

J gene: TRBJ1-5
CDR3 length: 13
V gene: TRBV28
CDR3 protein: ASSLAGPLGQPQH

J gene: TRBJ2-2
CDR3 length: 13
V gene: TRBV7-2
CDR3 protein: ASSSQYGRSGELF